One T cell receptor beta chain is described in this entry. The table came from immunoSEQ multiplex PCR; TCRdb's copy has only in-frame clones and leaves some out. The data contain about 3,500 clones, around 47% of them singletons. This record belongs to a study of sequential checkpoint blockade in melanoma. Treatment in this sample: randomized to nivolumab then ipilimumab (arm A) or the reverse (arm B). Patients had received no earlier DNA-damaging chemotherapy. CDR3 size: 14 residues. Trimming pared 6 bases from V and 6 bases from J, leaving 18 bases between. Looked up from germline, CDR1 is MNHEY and CDR2 is SMNVEV (reference sequence).

This material consisted of CD8+ T cells sorted from blood (inferred from file names), taken from a patient given nivolumab and ipilimumab in sequence. The TCR was taken from a human donor with melanoma. The chain has TRBV27 and TRBJ2-7, with D perhaps matching TRBD1 (6 bases). Here the CDR3 DNA reads TGTGCCAGCAGCCTGGGGGCAGGGAAGCGCGAGCAGTACTTC. Protein: CASSLGAGKREQYF.